Following are 29 T cell receptor beta chains from one sample sequenced in a study of T cell responses to AZD1222 COVID-19 vaccine. Sequencing used immunoSEQ multiplex PCR; TCRdb keeps in-frame clones, though not all of them. The sample lists approximately 150,000 clones; 92% were seen once. The sequences come from peripheral blood, collected on day 0 of AZD1222 vaccination. The source of these receptors is an adult in good health.

J is TRBJ2-2 and V is TRBV3-1 (or the pseudogene TRBV3-2); D call uncertain. Germline CDR1 and CDR2: LGHDT and YNNKEL (reference sequence). Trimming cost V 6 bases and J 3 bases, with 5 bases left between them. This CDR3 has 12 residues. CDR3 bases: TGTGCCAGCAGTTCCCACACCGGGGAGCTGTTTTTT. This sequence encodes CASSSHTGELFF.

This clone was observed once. This chain uses TRBV3-1 (or the pseudogene TRBV3-2) with TRBJ1-6, with D uncertain. This CDR3 has 15 amino acids. The V end lost 6 bases, the J end lost 9 bases, and 18 bases lay between the germline ends. Germline CDR1 reads LGHDT; CDR2 reads YNNKEL (reference sequence). CDR3 bases: TGTGCCAGCAGGTCAACGTCCATGCCGAGTTCACCCCTCCACTTT. Translation gives CASRSTSMPSSPLHF.

The CDR3 sequence is CASSRAGGPNEQYF. The CDR3 nucleotides read TGTGCCAGCAGCCGGGCGGGAGGGCCGAACGAGCAGTACTTC. The chain is built from TRBV3-1 (or the pseudogene TRBV3-2) and TRBJ2-7, with 9 bases lining up with TRBD2. J gave up 5 bases and V 4 bases, and 6 bases lay outside the gene matches. CDR3 length: 14 amino acids. Germline CDR1 and CDR2: LGHDT and YNNKEL (reference sequence).

The rearrangement links TRBV20-1 to TRBJ2-3; D uncertain. The CDR3 length is 11 residues. Trimming removed 2 bases at V and 4 bases at J, with 4 bases between. Germline V gene data show CDR1 as DFQATT and CDR2 as SNEGSKA (reference sequence). This CDR3 is CSARSPDTQYF. The CDR3 DNA reads TGCAGTGCTAGATCCCCAGATACGCAGTATTTT.

V is TRBV5-1 and J is TRBJ2-2, with D uncertain. The CDR3 length is 14 residues. Looked up from germline, CDR1 is SGHRS and CDR2 is YFSETQ. V lost 1 base and J lost 0, with 4 bases in between. CDR3 coding DNA: TGCGCCAGCAGCTTGCCCGCGAACACCGGGGAGCTGTTTTTT. Protein product: CASSLPANTGELFF.

The chain carries TRBV11-2 and TRBJ2-3, with D possibly matching TRBD1 (6 bases). Trimming removed 8 bases from V and 3 bases from J, with 18 bases in between. The CDR3 has 15 amino acids. Germline V gene sequence: CDR1 SGHAT, CDR2 FQNNGV. The CDR3 nucleotides read TGTGCCAGCGGAAACAACAGGGTAGGGACAGATACGCAGTATTTT. Amino acid sequence: CASGNNRVGTDTQYF.

The V gene is TRBV5-8, the J gene TRBJ2-5, with 7 bases matching TRBD1. The V and J ends lost 10 bases and 5 bases, in that order; junction bases with no gene match: 20. CDR1 SGHTS and CDR2 YDEGEE come from the germline V gene. This CDR3 region has 16 residues. The DNA of the CDR3 is TGTGCCGCCCGTCTAACGGGACAGCCATTTCGGGAGACCCAGTACTTC. This translates into CAARLTGQPFRETQYF.

This chain links TRBV5-4 with TRBJ2-3; 10 positions match TRBD1. Per the germline V gene, CDR1 is SGHNT and CDR2 is YYREEE (reference sequence). Trimming cost V 4 bases and J 6 bases; bases outside gene matches: 5. This CDR3 contains 14 residues. The CDR3 region has the DNA TGTGCCAGCAGCCCGGACAGGGGGGACGATACGCAGTATTTT. Protein sequence: CASSPDRGDDTQYF.

The chain has TRBV20-1 and TRBJ1-5, with D unclear. V was trimmed by 3 bases and J by 1 base, leaving 10 bases between them. This CDR3 is 14 amino acids long. From germline, CDR1 is DFQATT and CDR2 SNEGSKA (reference sequence). The CDR3 loop is CSASFQTSNQPQHF. The CDR3 DNA follows: TGCAGTGCTAGTTTCCAGACAAGCAATCAGCCCCAGCATTTT.

The chain carries TRBV27 and TRBJ2-7, with 9 bases fitting TRBD1. Germline V lookup: CDR1 MNHEY, CDR2 SMNVEV (reference sequence). The CDR3 has 15 amino acids. Unmatched junction bases numbered 9, after V lost 8 bases and J lost 1 base. The CDR3 loop is CASSPGQGLSYEQYF. The CDR3 DNA reads as TGTGCCAGCTCCCCCGGACAGGGGCTTTCCTACGAGCAGTACTTC.

This chain links TRBV7-2 with TRBJ2-2; the match to TRBD1 covers 11 bases. The CDR3 runs 16 residues. The germline CDR1 and CDR2 sequences are SGHTA and FQGNSA. V gave up 3 bases and J gave up 0 bases; unmatched junction bases: 0. CDR3 sequence: CASSLGQGANTGELFF. The CDR3 DNA is TGTGCCAGCAGCTTGGGACAGGGGGCGAACACCGGGGAGCTGTTTTTT. Supplemented by reference TRBV7-2 and TRBJ2-2, the full variable domain reads GAGVSQSPSNKVTEKGKDVELRCDPISGHTALYWYRQSLGQGLEFLIYFQGNSAPDKSGLPSDRFSAERTGGSVSTLTIQRTQQEDSAVYLCASSLGQGANTGELFFGEGSRLTVL.

The chain joins TRBV29-1 to TRBJ1-1, with D perhaps matching TRBD1 (5 bases). This CDR3 is built from 12 residues. Deletions cut 5 bases from V and 5 bases from J, with 12 bases between. CDR1 is SQVTM and CDR2 is ANQGSEA in the germline V gene. The CDR3 protein is CSVTVGGTEAFF. The CDR3 DNA is TGCAGCGTTACCGTCGGGGGGACTGAAGCTTTCTTT.

The rearrangement links TRBV30 to TRBJ1-5; maybe TRBD1 (6 bases). The CDR3 covers 14 residues. Trimming removed 0 bases at V and 7 bases at J, with 13 bases between. Germline CDR1 is GTSNPN and CDR2 is SVGIG (reference sequence). The chain's CDR3 is CAWSVSGGRQPQHF. CDR3 in DNA: TGTGCCTGGAGTGTATCGGGGGGCAGGCAGCCCCAGCATTTT.

This clone was found once. CDR3 region: CASSIGVGGTEAFF. Here the CDR3 DNA reads TGTGCCAGTAGTATTGGGGTCGGGGGCACTGAAGCTTTCTTT. The chain recombines TRBV19 with TRBJ1-1; tentatively, D is TRBD1 (5 bases). V gave up 3 bases and J gave up 4 bases, with 12 bases separating them. The CDR3 is made up of 14 amino acids. Germline V CDR1 and CDR2: LNHDA, SQIVND (reference sequence).

On this clone: Different DNA sequences within this sample yield the same CDR3. The V gene is TRBV7-2, the J gene TRBJ2-6, with a possible D match to TRBD1 (5 bases). V lost 5 bases and J 4 bases, leaving 18 bases between the germline ends. The CDR3 spans 17 residues. Germline lookup yields CDR1 SGHTA and CDR2 FQGNSA. CDR3 in amino acids: CASSQAGYTVGANVLTF. Here the CDR3 DNA reads TGTGCCAGCAGCCAAGCAGGGTACACTGTGGGGGCCAACGTCCTGACTTTC. The whole variable domain, filled in from reference TRBV7-2 and TRBJ2-6, reads GAGVSQSPSNKVTEKGKDVELRCDPISGHTALYWYRQSLGQGLEFLIYFQGNSAPDKSGLPSDRFSAERTGGSVSTLTIQRTQQEDSAVYLCASSQAGYTVGANVLTFGAGSRLTVL.

The V and J genes are TRBV30 and TRBJ1-6; TRBD1 agrees at 7 bases. With 4 bases clipped from V and 8 bases from J, the junction kept 8 bases outside the gene matches. In germline, CDR1 is GTSNPN, CDR2 SVGIG (reference sequence). There are 14 residues in the CDR3. The CDR3 here is CAWTRQGMYSPLHF. DNA of the CDR3: TGTGCCTGGACCCGACAGGGAATGTATTCACCCCTCCACTTT.

In this sample, this clone turned up a few times. The chain has TRBV7-3 and TRBJ1-2; 11 nucleotides align to TRBD1. The V gene end was trimmed by 1 base and the J gene end by 5 bases; junction bases not matched to a gene: 6. This CDR3 contains 16 residues. Looked up from germline, CDR1 is SGHTA and CDR2 is FQGTGA. The CDR3 DNA is TGTGCCAGCAGCTTAAGGGGTGGACAGGGGGCTTATGGCTACACCTTC. It yields the protein CASSLRGGQGAYGYTF.

This chain joins TRBV19 and TRBJ2-5; 13 bases are shared with TRBD2. V shed 10 bases and J 5 bases; nucleotides not matched to a gene: 10. The CDR3 loop spans 15 amino acids. The germline V gene encodes CDR1 LNHDA and CDR2 SQIVND (reference sequence). The CDR3 spells CATSSGLAGWETQYF. The CDR3 nucleotides read TGTGCCACCTCATCGGGACTAGCGGGGTGGGAGACCCAGTACTTC. Supplemented by reference TRBV19 and TRBJ2-5, the full variable domain reads DGGITQSPKYLFRKEGQNVTLSCEQNLNHDAMYWYRQDPGQGLRLIYYSQIVNDFQKGDIAEGYSVSREKKESFPLTVTSAQKNPTAFYLCATSSGLAGWETQYFGPGTRLLVL.

The CDR3, as DNA: TGTGCCTGGAGTGTGTCCGAGACCCAGTACTTC. Protein product: CAWSVSETQYF. V usage is TRBV30 and J usage is TRBJ2-5; D is unresolved. Germline V CDR1 and CDR2: GTSNPN, SVGIG (reference sequence). V lost 0 bases and J lost 5, with 4 bases in between. This CDR3 has 11 residues.

The chain uses TRBV5-4 and TRBJ2-2; 7 nucleotides agree with TRBD2. Trimming at V came to 3 bases and at J to 6 bases, leaving 5 bases not matched to a gene. The CDR3 covers 14 residues. Germline loops: CDR1 SGHNT, CDR2 YYREEE (reference sequence). The DNA for the CDR3 is TGTGCCAGCAGCTCACCACTAGCGTCCGGGGAGCTGTTTTTT. Amino acids: CASSSPLASGELFF.

The chain is built from TRBV11-1 and TRBJ2-1; D not resolved. The length of the CDR3 is 15 residues. V dropped 3 bases and J dropped 4 bases, with 13 bases sitting between them. In germline, CDR1 is SGHAT, CDR2 FQDESV (reference sequence). DNA for the CDR3: TGTGCCAGCAGCTTTGAACTACCATCTTACAATGAGCAGTTCTTC. As protein: CASSFELPSYNEQFF.

This chain connects TRBV15 to TRBJ2-2; D unresolved. This CDR3 region has 13 residues. Germline V CDR1 and CDR2: LNHNV, YYDKDF (reference sequence). Trimming shortened V by 1 base and J by 7 bases, and 7 bases separated the two germline ends. This CDR3 is CATSRGYVGELFF. As DNA, the CDR3 is TGTGCCACCAGCAGAGGGTACGTCGGGGAGCTGTTTTTT.

This rearrangement joins TRBV19 to TRBJ2-2, with D possibly matching TRBD2 (7 bases). Germline-derived CDR1 and CDR2 are LNHDA and SQIVND (reference sequence). The CDR3 has 17 amino acids. The V and J ends lost 4 bases and 5 bases respectively, with 20 bases between them. CDR3 residues: CASSTRRGGYSTGELFF. CDR3 in DNA: TGTGCCAGTAGTACCCGAAGGGGGGGTTACTCTACCGGGGAGCTGTTTTTT.

The chain carries TRBV6-5 and TRBJ2-1, with TRBD2 as a possible D gene (6 bases). Germline V lookup: CDR1 MNHEY, CDR2 SVGAGI. The CDR3 consists of 13 residues. V dropped 6 bases and J dropped 4 bases, with 10 bases sitting between them. CDR3 DNA: TGTGCCAGCAGCGACGGGAGATACAATGAGCAGTTCTTC. Translation gives CASSDGRYNEQFF.

The rearrangement joins TRBV23-1 to TRBJ1-4; weak D call: TRBD1 (5 bases). TRBV23-1 is labeled an ORF, and its function is uncertain. The CDR3 runs to 12 residues. V was clipped by 3 bases and J by 7 bases, with 6 bases between them. The CDR3: CASSHGGEKLFF. The CDR3 DNA is TGCGCCAGCAGTCACGGGGGTGAAAAACTGTTTTTT.

J is TRBJ2-5 and V is TRBV12-1; TRBD2, the D gene given by the table, was not confirmed from the DNA. TRBV12-1 is shown as a pseudogene. The length of the CDR3 is 22 residues. As DNA, the CDR3 is TGTGCCAGCAGCCTATTAGCGGGGGGGCCGACACTGAAAAACGAGGCAGAAGAGACCCAGTACTTC. The encoded protein is CASSLLAGGPTLKNEAEETQYF.

The chain has TRBV25-1 and TRBJ1-5; the D gene is possibly TRBD1 (5 bases). With 4 bases removed from V and 4 bases from J, the gap between germline ends came to 14 bases. Germline assignment: CDR1 MGHDK and CDR2 SYGVNS. CDR3 length: 15 amino acids. In DNA form, the CDR3 reads TGTGCCAGCAGTGCCCGTGGGGGAGGGAATCAGCCCCAGCATTTT. It encodes CASSARGGGNQPQHF.

The J gene is TRBJ1-1, the V gene TRBV6-1; unclear D gene. Between the trimmed V and J ends, which lost 1 base and 5 bases, there was a span of 8 bases. This CDR3 has 13 amino acids. Germline CDR1 MNHNS, CDR2 SASEGT. The CDR3 protein is CASSEGPGTEAFF. The CDR3 bases are TGTGCCAGCAGTGAAGGTCCGGGAACTGAAGCTTTCTTT.

This chain connects TRBV28 to TRBJ2-3; TRBD2 matches 9 bases. The CDR3 runs 16 residues. Germline assignment: CDR1 MDHEN and CDR2 SYDVKM. Trimming took 7 bases from V and 2 from J; bases not matched to a gene: 10. Here the CDR3 reads CASTAALAGLTDTQYF. In nucleotides, the CDR3 is TGTGCCAGCACCGCCGCGCTAGCGGGACTCACAGATACGCAGTATTTT.